Shown below are 2 T cell receptor beta chains from a single sample sequenced in a study of glioma-infiltrating T cells. Amplification of TCR alpha and beta CDR3 regions from RNA used iRepertoire nested multiplex PCR. Each CDR3 protein gets one entry after TCRdb re-called the multiplex PCR reads with MiXCR. The sample contains roughly 200,000 distinct CDR3 sequences, around 30% of which appear only once. Sample: glioma tissue, nonneoplastic brain tissue, or PBMCs (not recorded which). The receptors were gathered from a human donor with low-grade glioma or glioblastoma, undergoing nonglioma brain surgery, or in good health (not recorded which).

The V call is TRBV20-1, the J call TRBJ2-3; TRBD2 matches at 7 bases. Trimming at V came to 2 bases and at J to 2 bases, leaving 16 bases not matched to a gene. Germline V CDR1 and CDR2: DFQATT, SNEGSKA (reference sequence). The CDR3 has 18 amino acids. CDR3 residues: CSARQTRGRASDTDTQYF. CDR3 sequence (DNA): TGCAGTGCTAGACAAACTAGAGGGAGGGCCTCTGACACAGATACGCAGTATTTT.

This clonotype has ten or more counts. The chain is built from TRBV20-1 and TRBJ2-7; possibly TRBD1 for D (6 bases). Trimming removed 6 bases at V and 5 bases at J, with 17 bases between. The germline gives CDR1 DFQATT, CDR2 SNEGSKA (reference sequence). The CDR3 is made up of 13 amino acids. CDR3 DNA sequence: TGCAGTGCCCTCAGGGGTGGGGATCACGAGCAGTACTTC. Translating gives CSALRGGDHEQYF.